Below, 32 T cell receptor beta chains from the same sample are listed, as sequenced in a study of identical twins. Using its own MiXCR run on the 5' RACE reads, TCRdb lists one record per CDR3 protein. The table records hundreds of thousands of distinct CDR3 sequences, 6.5% to 9% of them present only once. These same data were also listed under a study on yellow fever vaccine responses in identical twins.

Sequenced input: CD8+ T cells sorted from blood. The receptors originated from a woman in her late teens or twenties in good health.

There are many counts of this clonotype. This chain uses TRBV12-3 or TRBV12-4 with TRBJ2-3; 8 bases map to TRBD1. The junction had 4 bases not matched to a gene; V was cut back by 5 bases and J by 0 bases. This CDR3 region has 15 residues. The CDR3 protein is CASSPQGASTDTQYF. CDR3 DNA: TGTGCCAGCAGTCCCCAGGGGGCTAGCACAGATACGCAGTATTTT.

The genes are TRBV5-5 and TRBJ2-7; maybe TRBD2 (5 bases). The length of the CDR3 is 13 residues. Trimming cost V 9 bases and J 3 bases, with 16 bases left between them. Germline CDR1 reads SGHKS; CDR2 reads YYEKEE (reference sequence). CDR3 amino acids: CAMSPGIIYEQYV. The CDR3 coding sequence is TGTGCCATGAGCCCCGGGATCATCTACGAGCAGTACGTC.

The sample holds a few counts of this clonotype. This chain links TRBV20-1 with TRBJ2-5; D is uncertain. Trimming left V 1 base short and J 5 bases short, with 8 bases between. Per the germline V gene, CDR1 is DFQATT and CDR2 is SNEGSKA (reference sequence). The CDR3 length is 12 residues. CDR3 in DNA: TGCAGTGCTAGAGTGGAGAGGGAGACCCAGTACTTC. This sequence encodes CSARVERETQYF.

The rearrangement links TRBV29-1 to TRBJ2-5; 7 nucleotides agree with TRBD1. Germline assignment: CDR1 SQVTM and CDR2 ANQGSEA. V was pared by 8 bases and J by 3 bases, with 12 bases of the junction left unmatched. CDR3 length equals 14 residues. The DNA of the CDR3 is TGCAGCTCCCCGACAGGGCGGAATGAAGAGACCCAGTACTTC. It specifies CSSPTGRNEETQYF.

This clonotype was observed a few times. The J gene is TRBJ2-1, the V gene TRBV24-1; possibly TRBD1 for D (6 bases). V gave up 4 bases and J gave up 4 bases, with 10 bases separating them. Looked up from germline, CDR1 is KGHDR and CDR2 is SFDVKD. The CDR3 spans 14 residues. The CDR3, as DNA: TGTGCCACCAGTGAAAGACAGGAATACAATGAGCAGTTCTTC. This translates into CATSERQEYNEQFF.

The rearrangement joins TRBV20-1 to TRBJ1-2; D call uncertain. V was cut by 6 bases and J by 6 bases, with 23 bases left in between. Germline V gene lookup returns CDR1 DFQATT and CDR2 SNEGSKA (reference sequence). CDR3 length: 15 residues. In DNA form, the CDR3 reads TGCAGTGCGAGGCCAGGCTCAGGAGGTGTAGATGGCTACACCTTC. Protein product: CSARPGSGGVDGYTF.

The V call is TRBV14, the J call TRBJ1-6; a possible D gene is TRBD1 (5 bases). Between the trimmed V and J ends, which lost 1 base and 7 bases, there was a span of 8 bases. The CDR3 has 14 residues. The germline CDR1 and CDR2 sequences are SGHDN and FVKESK. The CDR3 DNA follows: TGTGCCAGCAGCCAAGGGACACCAAATTCACCCCTCCACTTT. Translating it yields CASSQGTPNSPLHF. The full variable domain, completed using reference TRBV14 and TRBJ1-6, is EAGVTQFPSHSVIEKGQTVTLRCDPISGHDNLYWYRRVMGKEIKFLLHFVKESKQDESGMPNNRFLAERTGGTYSTLKVQPAELEDSGVYFCASSQGTPNSPLHFGNGTRLTVT.

This clonotype was observed at least ten times. This chain joins TRBV2 and TRBJ2-7; 8 bases are a match to TRBD2. Per germline, CDR1 SNHLY and CDR2 FYNNEI. This CDR3 has 12 amino acids. With 7 bases clipped from V and 3 bases from J, the junction kept 2 bases outside the gene matches. This CDR3 is CASTGGNYEQYF. CDR3 sequence (DNA): TGTGCCAGCACGGGGGGGAACTACGAGCAGTACTTC.

This clonotype was found many times. The chain links TRBV12-3 or TRBV12-4 to TRBJ2-4, with 7 bases that match TRBD1. V lost 6 bases, J lost 4 bases, and 6 bases stayed unmatched. The CDR3 consists of 14 residues. CDR3 sequence: CASSRDSRKNIQYF. CDR3 DNA sequence: TGTGCCAGCAGCCGGGACAGCCGAAAAAACATTCAGTACTTC.

At least ten counts were recorded for this clonotype. The chain carries TRBV6-1 and TRBJ1-1; D is undetermined. Germline V gene sequence: CDR1 MNHNS, CDR2 SASEGT. V was clipped by 7 bases and J by 5 bases, with 17 bases between them. This CDR3 region has 14 residues. The CDR3 spells CASTLEGTGTEAFF. CDR3 nucleotide sequence: TGTGCCAGCACCCTAGAGGGCACGGGGACTGAAGCTTTCTTT.

This clonotype was picked up many times. The CDR3 DNA is TGCAGCGTTGAAGAGGGGTCCTCCTCCTACAATGAGCAGTTCTTC. It translates to CSVEEGSSSYNEQFF. V gene TRBV29-1 combines with J gene TRBJ2-1, with unresolved D. Trimming cost V 0 bases and J 0 bases, with 9 bases left between them. The CDR3 extends over 15 amino acids. Germline V gene data show CDR1 as SQVTM and CDR2 as ANQGSEA.

In its sample, this clonotype was seen many times. V usage is TRBV27 and J usage is TRBJ2-3; a possible D gene is TRBD2 (8 bases). The CDR3 contains 14 residues. Looked up from germline, CDR1 is MNHEY and CDR2 is SMNVEV (reference sequence). Trimming pared 5 bases from V and 9 bases from J, leaving 18 bases between. CDR3 in amino acids: CASSPQGLGGTQYF. The CDR3 DNA reads as TGTGCCAGCAGTCCGCAGGGACTAGGGGGCACGCAGTATTTT.

There are a few counts of this clonotype. The chain uses TRBV11-2 and TRBJ2-5; no clear D gene. The germline V gene encodes CDR1 SGHAT and CDR2 FQNNGV. V lost 0 bases to trimming and J lost 8 bases, with 13 bases between them. The length of the CDR3 is 14 residues. CDR3 residues: CASSLEVSLDTQYF. For the CDR3, the DNA is TGTGCCAGCAGCTTAGAAGTTAGCCTGGATACCCAGTACTTC.

In its sample, this clonotype was seen a few times. This chain uses TRBV27 with TRBJ2-1; D uncertain. Between the trimmed V and J ends, which lost 0 bases and 10 bases, there was a span of 7 bases. The CDR3 covers 12 residues. The V gene's germline CDR1 is MNHEY and CDR2 SMNVEV (reference sequence). CDR3 in DNA: TGTGCCAGCAGTTTATCGGCGAGAGAGCAGTTCTTC. It is translated as CASSLSAREQFF.

This clonotype was recorded at least ten times. V gene TRBV6-1 combines with J gene TRBJ1-6, with a tentative D call TRBD1 (6 bases). CDR3 length: 16 amino acids. V lost 2 bases to trimming and J lost 8 bases, with 16 bases between them. In germline, CDR1 is MNHNS, CDR2 SASEGT. CDR3 protein: CASSETRGQGYSPLHF. The CDR3 region has the DNA TGTGCCAGCAGTGAAACTAGAGGGCAGGGGTATTCACCCCTCCACTTT.

The genes are TRBV7-9 and TRBJ2-5; D may be TRBD1 or TRBD2 (5 bases each). The germline V and J ends were trimmed by 3 bases and 3 bases, with 14 bases remaining between them. Germline assignment: CDR1 SEHNR and CDR2 FQNEAQ (reference sequence). The CDR3 runs 15 residues. CDR3 bases: TGTGCCAGCAGCTTGGGCCTCGGGACGGAAGAGACCCAGTACTTC. Residues: CASSLGLGTEETQYF. Together with reference TRBV7-9 and TRBJ2-5, the CDR3 gives the full variable domain: DTGVSQNPRHKITKRGQNVTFRCDPISEHNRLYWYRQTLGQGPEFLTYFQNEAQLEKSRLLSDRFSAERPKGSFSTLEIQRTEQGDSAMYLCASSLGLGTEETQYFGPGTRLLVL.

The chain recombines TRBV29-1 with TRBJ2-3; either TRBD1 or TRBD2 may supply D (5 bases each). CDR3 length: 16 residues. The germline V gene has CDR1 SQVTM and CDR2 ANQGSEA. Trimming removed 3 bases from V and 4 bases from J, with 20 bases in between. CDR3 DNA sequence: TGCAGCGTTGACGGGTTCCGGGACCCAAACTCAGATACGCAGTATTTT. Translating gives CSVDGFRDPNSDTQYF.

The V and J genes are TRBV12-3 or TRBV12-4 and TRBJ1-1; D unresolved. Trimming pared 6 bases from V and 0 bases from J, leaving 11 bases between. The CDR3 runs 14 residues. The CDR3 loop is CASSWTLMNTEAFF. CDR3 coding DNA: TGTGCCAGCAGCTGGACTCTCATGAACACTGAAGCTTTCTTT.

At least ten counts were recorded for this clonotype. The chain is built from TRBV28 and TRBJ1-1; 7 nucleotides line up with TRBD1. V lost 3 bases to trimming and J lost 5 bases; unmatched junction nucleotides: 9. The CDR3 runs 15 residues. Germline CDR1 and CDR2: MDHEN and SYDVKM. The CDR3 spells CASSFGTELETEAFF. CDR3 bases: TGTGCCAGCAGTTTTGGGACAGAGTTGGAGACTGAAGCTTTCTTT.

This clonotype was recorded at least ten times. The rearrangement joins TRBV12-5 to TRBJ2-7, with 8 bases that match TRBD1. J gave up 1 base and V 0 bases, and 5 bases lay outside the gene matches. This CDR3 is 16 amino acids long. Germline loops: CDR1 LGHNT, CDR2 FRNRAP. The CDR3 protein is CASGLVGGQASYEQYF. CDR3 DNA: TGTGCTAGTGGTTTGGTAGGGGGACAGGCGTCCTACGAGCAGTACTTC.

This clonotype was seen repeatedly, ten times or more. The chain carries TRBV13 and TRBJ2-3; 7 positions match TRBD2. V dropped 5 bases and J dropped 5; count of bases not matched to a gene: 10. The length of the CDR3 is 15 residues. Germline lookup yields CDR1 PRHDT and CDR2 FYEKMQ (reference sequence). The CDR3 bases are TGTGCCAGCAGCCCAGCGGGGAGTGAGCAAGATACGCAGTATTTT. Translating gives CASSPAGSEQDTQYF. The full variable domain, in which reference TRBV13 and TRBJ2-3 provide the parts outside the CDR3, is AAGVIQSPRHLIKEKRETATLKCYPIPRHDTVYWYQQGPGQDPQFLISFYEKMQSDKGSIPDRFSAQQFSDYHSELNMSSLELGDSALYFCASSPAGSEQDTQYFGPGTRLTVL.

This clonotype was observed a few times. The chain employs TRBV7-8 and TRBJ1-1, with no clear D. The CDR3 has 12 residues. Germline loops: CDR1 SGHVS, CDR2 FQNEAQ. Trimming removed 7 bases from V and 6 bases from J, with 12 bases in between. The CDR3 loop is CASTVGGPEAFF. The CDR3 coding sequence is TGTGCCAGCACCGTAGGTGGGCCTGAAGCTTTCTTT.

The CDR3, as DNA: TGTGCCAGCAGGTCGGACTATGGCTACACCTTC. Residues: CASRSDYGYTF. The chain is built from TRBV9 and TRBJ1-2; D is unresolved. Germline V gene sequence: CDR1 SGDLS, CDR2 YYNGEE. V was pared by 5 bases and J by 3 bases, with 5 bases between. The CDR3 contains 11 residues. Supplemented by reference TRBV9 and TRBJ1-2, the full variable domain reads DSGVTQTPKHLITATGQRVTLRCSPRSGDLSVYWYQQSLDQGLQFLIQYYNGEERAKGNILERFSAQQFPDLHSELNLSSLELGDSALYFCASRSDYGYTFGSGTRLTVV.

The sample holds a few counts of this clonotype. This chain connects TRBV19 to TRBJ2-7; no definite D call. Germline values: CDR1 LNHDA, CDR2 SQIVND (reference sequence). Between the trimmed V and J ends, which lost 5 bases and 0 bases, there was a span of 11 bases. The CDR3 runs to 14 residues. Written as DNA, the CDR3 is TGTGCCAGTAGTCAACGGGCCGTCTCCTACGAGCAGTACTTC. Its translation: CASSQRAVSYEQYF.

The J gene is TRBJ2-7, the V gene TRBV5-1; 13 bases agree with TRBD2. The V and J ends lost 1 base and 6 bases, in that order; junction bases with no gene match: 25. Germline CDR1 and CDR2: SGHRS and YFSETQ. This CDR3 is 22 amino acids long. The CDR3 coding sequence is TGCGCCAGCAGCTTGAGGCCCGATGGACTAGCGGGGGACTGGAGACCCTTACCCGAGCAGTACGTC. Translated: CASSLRPDGLAGDWRPLPEQYV.

This clonotype was counted at least ten times. This chain joins TRBV4-1 and TRBJ2-7, with 10 bases identical to TRBD2. The CDR3 has 16 amino acids. V dropped 0 bases and J dropped 3; count of bases not matched to a gene: 5. CDR1 and CDR2 from the germline V gene are MGHRA and YSYEKL. This CDR3 reads CASSQEETSGNYEQYF. The CDR3 DNA sequence: TGCGCCAGCAGCCAAGAGGAAACTAGCGGGAACTACGAGCAGTACTTC.

As concerns this clonotype: Since a much larger clone is just one base distant, this may be a read error. The V and J genes are TRBV28 and TRBJ2-1, with 10 bases that match TRBD2. CDR3 length: 15 amino acids. The germline gives CDR1 MDHEN, CDR2 SYDVKM. The CDR3 here is CASSLAGEAYNEHFF. DNA of the CDR3: TGTGCCAGCAGCCTAGCGGGAGAAGCCTACAATGAGCACTTCTTC.

This clonotype was seen repeatedly, ten times or more. The J gene is TRBJ2-1, the V gene TRBV14; TRBD1 is a possible D gene (6 bases). This CDR3 region has 15 residues. Germline V gene data show CDR1 as SGHDN and CDR2 as FVKESK. V was trimmed by 4 bases and J by 6 bases, leaving 16 bases between them. CDR3 nucleotide sequence: TGTGCCAGCAGCCGAAGCACAGGGTGGATCAATGAGCAGTTCTTC. Its protein is CASSRSTGWINEQFF. Complete variable domain (other parts from reference TRBV14 and TRBJ2-1): EAGVTQFPSHSVIEKGQTVTLRCDPISGHDNLYWYRRVMGKEIKFLLHFVKESKQDESGMPNNRFLAERTGGTYSTLKVQPAELEDSGVYFCASSRSTGWINEQFFGPGTRLTVL.

In this sample, this clonotype turned up many times. The rearrangement uses TRBV2 and TRBJ2-6; D not certain. The germline V gene has CDR1 SNHLY and CDR2 FYNNEI. This CDR3 has 14 residues. Trimming removed 3 bases from V and 0 bases from J, with 3 bases in between. The CDR3 sequence: CASSDFSGANVLTF. The CDR3 nucleotides read TGTGCCAGCAGTGATTTCTCTGGGGCCAACGTCCTGACTTTC.

This clonotype was recorded only once. V gene TRBV2 combines with J gene TRBJ1-3; perhaps TRBD1 as D (5 bases). V lost 10 bases and J 4 bases, leaving 14 bases between the germline ends. From germline, CDR1 is SNHLY and CDR2 FYNNEI. The CDR3 runs 13 residues. The CDR3 DNA reads TGTGCCACCCTGGGGGGGGAAGGAAACACCATATATTTT. Its protein is CATLGGEGNTIYF.

This clonotype was counted at least ten times. The rearrangement links TRBV29-1 to TRBJ2-1; D remains unclear. The CDR3 consists of 9 residues. V shed 3 bases and J shed 13 bases, with 7 bases lying between them. Germline V gives CDR1 SQVTM, CDR2 ANQGSEA. The CDR3 DNA follows: TGCAGCGTTGACGAGACCCAGTTCTTC. Translated: CSVDETQFF.

This clonotype was observed many times. This chain's CDR3 is CSVEVGGRGENYGYTF. The CDR3 DNA follows: TGCAGCGTTGAAGTCGGGGGGAGGGGGGAGAACTATGGCTACACCTTC. This rearrangement joins TRBV29-1 to TRBJ1-2; the D gene is possibly TRBD1 (6 bases). The CDR3 loop spans 16 amino acids. From germline, CDR1 is SQVTM and CDR2 ANQGSEA. V lost 1 base, J lost 2 bases, and 17 bases lay in between.